Here is one T cell receptor beta chain with its context. Only in-frame clones appear in the TCRdb table, and some are missing; sequencing was by immunoSEQ multiplex PCR. The sample carries tens of thousands of clones, roughly 80% recorded once. The sample originates from a study of blood T cell repertoires in COVID-19. Overall study: Researchers got acute and convalescent COVID-19 samples from the United States, Italy and Spain.

The CDR3 loop spans 15 amino acids. Germline values: CDR1 SGHAT, CDR2 FQNNGV. With 1 base clipped from V and 3 bases from J, the junction kept 5 bases outside the gene matches. This TCR was recovered from a woman between 45 and 65 years old with active or convalescent COVID-19. Sequenced input: peripheral blood. The chain carries TRBV11-2 and TRBJ2-5; 7 positions match TRBD2. The CDR3 here is CASSLGRLAEETQYF. As DNA, the CDR3 is TGTGCCAGCAGCTTAGGACGGCTAGCGGAAGAGACCCAGTACTTC.